A selection of T cell receptor beta chains follows, all from one sample in a study of regulatory T cells in long-lasting Graves disease. TCRdb recomputed calls from the multiplex PCR reads with MiXCR, one row per CDR3 protein. The sample includes approximately 350,000 distinct CDR3 sequences, 16% seen only once; the top ten take roughly 27%. The same sample was also used in a study of T cells in Graves' hyperthyroidism and ophthalmopathy.

The material sequenced was peripheral blood mononuclear cells (PBMCs), taken at new diagnosis, from a patient treated with antithyroid drugs. The receptors originated from a man aged 35 to 55 with Graves disease. Each CDR3 is given with its conserved first and last residue. A D gene is named only where the DNA matches it firmly. The listing skips clone size in some rows; elsewhere it reads once, few, many or a size class.

>few|TRBV9|TRBD1
CASSTTDRRLNSYTF
>.|TRBV9|.
CASSGGDRTSLNTGELFF
>.|TRBV29-1|.
CSVEDQGGPSGDIQYF
>.|TRBV7-9|TRBD2
CASSYTGTSHYNEQFF
>many|TRBV18|TRBD1
CASSPRTGFYEQYF
>many|TRBV20-1|TRBD1
CSARTGVGKEAFF
>many|TRBV7-6|TRBD1
CASSLIYLAGGQNEQFF
>many|TRBV11-3|.
CASSLDTAYEQYF
>many|TRBV7-2|TRBD2
CASSLVAGGRPKTQYF
>many|TRBV2|TRBD2
CASTRSSGGGGKQFF
>many|TRBV4-2|TRBD1
CASSLAGGKGNQPQHF
>many|TRBV2|TRBD2
CASSVGGGSTDTQYF
>many|TRBV27|.
CASSPLVGRYEQYF
>few|TRBV6-2/TRBV6-3|TRBD1
CASSYGPTGGRWDEQFF
>few|TRBV3-1|.
CASSPSVPGGSPDTQYF
>few|TRBV10-3|TRBD1
CAISHPQGTGYEQYF
>.|TRBV19|.
CASGPGHVWEQYF
>many|TRBV7-2|.
CASSPTGGSGQPQHF
>.|TRBV30|.
CAWRWGDAGELFF
>.|TRBV7-9|.
CASRGKGGTGELFF
>many|TRBV29-1|TRBD1
CSVLGGQASYEQYF
>.|TRBV20-1|.
CSAPSVEKNTEAFF
>many|TRBV12-3/TRBV12-4|.
CASSLEGDSYNEQFF
>many|TRBV24-1|.
CATSVGGGQPQHF
>.|TRBV24-1|TRBD1
CATSGKGDSGRYEQYF
>many|TRBV12-3/TRBV12-4|.
CAGSINSGNTIYF
>.|TRBV4-2|.
CASSQAYRDSGANVLTF
>many|TRBV9|.
CASSALSRSTDTQYF
>many|TRBV18|.
CASSPTTGLNYNEQFF
>many|TRBV6-1|TRBD1
CASTDRGRATEAFF
>many|TRBV7-2|.
CASSAYREPAFF
>.|TRBV5-1|.
CASSLEVQETQYF
>many|TRBV6-2/TRBV6-3|.
CASKPGSTAINYGYTF
>few|TRBV11-2|TRBD2
CASSLGVAGPHEQYF
>.|TRBV28|.
CASSLGGLGRTDTQYF
>many|TRBV28|.
CASSLGQTVKDTQYF
>many|TRBV7-6|.
CASSQGGGSYEQYF
>many|TRBV2|.
CATQESYEQYF
>many|TRBV18|.
CASSPPVAGLTDTQYF
>many|TRBV7-2|.
CASSLVGGSNNQPQHF